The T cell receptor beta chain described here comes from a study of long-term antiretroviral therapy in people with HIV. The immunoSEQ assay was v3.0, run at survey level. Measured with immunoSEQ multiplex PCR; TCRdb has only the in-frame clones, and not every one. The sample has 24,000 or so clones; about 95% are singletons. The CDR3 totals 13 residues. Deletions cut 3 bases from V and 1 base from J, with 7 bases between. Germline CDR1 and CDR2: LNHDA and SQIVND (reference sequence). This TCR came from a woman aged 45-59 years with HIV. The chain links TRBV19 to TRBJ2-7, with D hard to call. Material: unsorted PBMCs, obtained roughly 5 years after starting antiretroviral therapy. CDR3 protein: CASSMVSSYEQYF. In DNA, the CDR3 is TGTGCCAGTAGTATGGTTAGTTCCTACGAGCAGTACTTC. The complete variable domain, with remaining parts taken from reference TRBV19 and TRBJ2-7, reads DGGITQSPKYLFRKEGQNVTLSCEQNLNHDAMYWYRQDPGQGLRLIYYSQIVNDFQKGDIAEGYSVSREKKESFPLTVTSAQKNPTAFYLCASSMVSSYEQYFGPGTRLTVT.